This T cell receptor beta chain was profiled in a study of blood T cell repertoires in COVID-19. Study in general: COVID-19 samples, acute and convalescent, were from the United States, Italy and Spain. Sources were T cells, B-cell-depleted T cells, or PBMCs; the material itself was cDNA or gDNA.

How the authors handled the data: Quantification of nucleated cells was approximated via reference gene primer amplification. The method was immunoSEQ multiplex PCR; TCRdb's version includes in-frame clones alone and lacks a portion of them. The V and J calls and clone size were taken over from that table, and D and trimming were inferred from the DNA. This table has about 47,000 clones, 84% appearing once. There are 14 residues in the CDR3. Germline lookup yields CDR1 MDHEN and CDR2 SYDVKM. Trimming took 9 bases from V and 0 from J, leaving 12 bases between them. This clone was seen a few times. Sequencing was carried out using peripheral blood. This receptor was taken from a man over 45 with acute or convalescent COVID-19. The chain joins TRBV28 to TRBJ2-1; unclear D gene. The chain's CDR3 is CASRLTSSYNEQFF. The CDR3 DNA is TGTGCCAGTCGCCTTACGAGCTCCTACAATGAGCAGTTCTTC.